This TCR beta chain originates from a study of blood T cell repertoires in COVID-19. Here immunoSEQ multiplex PCR was the method, and the copy in TCRdb shows in-frame clones only, minus some. This sample yields around 41,000 clones, of which roughly 85% are seen a single time; about 13% belongs to the top ten. Trimming stripped 2 bases from V and 7 bases from J, with 15 bases between. The CDR3 totals 14 residues. In germline, CDR1 is SGHRS, CDR2 YFSETQ. The chain is built from TRBV5-1 and TRBJ1-1; D perhaps matches TRBD1 (5 bases). This receptor was obtained from a human donor in a cohort sampled during active COVID-19. Sequenced material: peripheral blood. CDR3 in DNA: TGCGCCAGCAGCTTAATGATCCGAACAGGTGAAGCTTTCTTT. Translating it yields CASSLMIRTGEAFF.